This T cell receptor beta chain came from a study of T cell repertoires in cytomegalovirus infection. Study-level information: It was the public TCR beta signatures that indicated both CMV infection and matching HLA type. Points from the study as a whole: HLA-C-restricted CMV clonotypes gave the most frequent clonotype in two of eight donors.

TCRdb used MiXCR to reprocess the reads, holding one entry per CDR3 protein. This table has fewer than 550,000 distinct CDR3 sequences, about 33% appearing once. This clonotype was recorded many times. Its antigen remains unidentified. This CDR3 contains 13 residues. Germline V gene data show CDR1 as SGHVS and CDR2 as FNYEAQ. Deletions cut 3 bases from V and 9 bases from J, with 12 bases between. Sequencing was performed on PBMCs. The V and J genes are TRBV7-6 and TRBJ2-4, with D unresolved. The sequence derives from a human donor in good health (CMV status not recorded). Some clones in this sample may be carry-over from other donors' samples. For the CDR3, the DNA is TGTGCCAGCAGCTTCGGCGAAGGCGGCATTCAGTACTTC. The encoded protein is CASSFGEGGIQYF.